Sequencing of this TCR beta chain was carried out in a study of cytomegalovirus exposure and HLA in healthy donors. Profiled with immunoSEQ multiplex PCR; TCRdb holds only in-frame clones, not every one. This table holds some 130,000 clones, around four fifths found once. About this clone itself: The antigen is unknown.

Study-wide results and limits: According to a subsequent analysis, TCR clusters from the first cohort were inclined to appear together in the roughly 110 validation repertoires. Three CMV-associated chains were confirmed in vitro to be specific for CMV antigens. The classifier reportedly diagnosed cytomegalovirus status with high sensitivity and specificity.

The CDR3 sequence is 17 residues long. CDR1 SGDLS and CDR2 YYNGEE come from the germline V gene. Germline trimming cut 4 bases from V and 4 bases from J; bases unmatched to any gene: 7. This rearrangement joins TRBV9 to TRBJ2-1; TRBD2 aligns across 14 bases. Source material: PBMCs. This sequence originates from a man aged 25-45 years in good health and CMV-seropositive. The CDR3 is CASSPPGLAGDYNEQFF. CDR3 sequence (DNA): TGTGCCAGCAGCCCCCCGGGACTAGCGGGAGATTACAATGAGCAGTTCTTC.